This entry describes one T cell receptor (beta chain). This sample includes further DNA sequences coding for the same CDR3. This sample was taken from a study of blood T cell repertoires in COVID-19. The wider study: Collection of acute and convalescent COVID-19 samples took place in the United States, Italy and Spain. T cells, B-cell-depleted T cells, or PBMCs provided the cDNA or gDNA that served as material.

With 7 bases clipped from V and 1 base from J, the junction kept 3 bases outside the gene matches. The CDR3 runs to 14 residues. CDR1 and CDR2 from the germline V gene are SNHLY and FYNNEI. The protocol was immunoSEQ multiplex PCR, while the TCRdb copy is restricted to in-frame clones and leaves out a portion. The table includes approximately 250,000 clones, over 70% detected once. The V gene is TRBV2, the J gene TRBJ2-1, with 8 bases aligning to TRBD1. The sample taken for sequencing was PBMCs or T cells enriched from blood (not recorded which). The receptor's source is a woman aged 40 to 55 who had been exposed to COVID-19. The CDR3 DNA reads TGTGCCAGCACCCGACAGGGGTCCTACAATGAGCAGTTCTTC. This sequence encodes CASTRQGSYNEQFF.